These 32 T cell receptor beta chains were sequenced from one sample in a study of blood T cell repertoires in COVID-19. Profiling relied on immunoSEQ multiplex PCR, and the TCRdb table lists in-frame clones only, not all of them. Of 250,000 or so clones listed, 86% are singletons. Sequencing was performed on peripheral blood. These receptor sequences come from a man older than 75 with acute or convalescent COVID-19.

Here the CDR3 reads CASSLDGGGLGNTIYF. CDR3 DNA sequence: TGTGCCAGCAGCCTGGATGGCGGGGGGCTTGGAAACACCATATATTTT. V and J are TRBV5-6 and TRBJ1-3, with D possibly being TRBD1 (6 bases). This CDR3 is 16 amino acids long. Germline CDR1 and CDR2: SGHDT and YYEEEE. V shed 4 bases and J shed 3 bases, with 17 bases lying between them. Full variable domain (rest looked up from reference TRBV5-6 and TRBJ1-3): DAGVTQSPTHLIKTRGQQVTLRCSPKSGHDTVSWYQQALGQGPQFIFQYYEEEERQRGNFPDRFSGHQFPNYSSELNVNALLLGDSALYLCASSLDGGGLGNTIYFGEGSWLTVV.

The rearrangement uses TRBV18 and TRBJ2-1; unclear D gene. Trimming cost V 3 bases and J 5 bases, with 11 bases left between them. CDR1 is KGHSH, CDR2 LQKENI, per germline. CDR3 length: 14 residues. The DNA for the CDR3 is TGTGCCAGCTCACCGGCAGGCTTACACAATGAGCAGTTCTTC. Amino acid sequence: CASSPAGLHNEQFF.

This chain links TRBV5-1 with TRBJ2-7, with 10 bases lining up with TRBD1. The CDR3 is 16 amino acids. V lost 5 bases and J lost 0; bases outside the gene matches: 8. From germline, CDR1 is SGHRS and CDR2 YFSETQ. The CDR3 sequence is CASSRGQGPSSYEQYF. The CDR3 DNA sequence: TGCGCCAGCAGTAGGGGACAGGGGCCTAGCTCCTACGAGCAGTACTTC.

The chain recombines TRBV10-3 with TRBJ2-5; 9 positions agree with TRBD1. The CDR3 loop spans 16 amino acids. After removal of 8 bases from V and 2 bases from J, the junction contained 12 bases not matched to a gene. Germline assignment: CDR1 ENHRY and CDR2 SYGVKD. CDR3 loop: CAIARPPGQGQETQYF. The CDR3 nucleotides are TGTGCCATCGCTCGCCCCCCCGGACAGGGGCAAGAGACCCAGTACTTC.

The J gene is TRBJ2-5, the V gene TRBV12-3 or TRBV12-4; 9 nucleotides agree with TRBD1. This CDR3 comprises 13 residues. V lost 5 bases, J lost 4 bases, and 2 bases stayed unmatched. The CDR3 sequence: CASSRTGAETQYF. In DNA, the CDR3 is TGTGCCAGCAGTCGGACAGGGGCAGAGACCCAGTACTTC.

The rearrangement links TRBV11-2 to TRBJ2-1, with TRBD2 identical over 10 bases. The CDR3 has 15 amino acids. The junction had 1 base not matched to a gene; V was cut back by 2 bases and J by 3 bases. Germline lookup yields CDR1 SGHAT and CDR2 FQNNGV. The chain's CDR3 is CASSLLAGVYNEQFF. Here the CDR3 DNA reads TGTGCCAGCAGCTTACTAGCGGGAGTCTACAATGAGCAGTTCTTC.

This chain links TRBV15 with TRBJ2-7; D is unresolved. From germline, CDR1 is LNHNV and CDR2 YYDKDF (reference sequence). The CDR3 runs 15 residues. Trimming stripped 3 bases from V and 4 bases from J, with 16 bases between. The CDR3 here is CATSRGPAAQYEQYF. DNA for the CDR3: TGTGCCACCAGCAGGGGTCCCGCGGCCCAATACGAGCAGTACTTC.

The chain is built from TRBV5-4 and TRBJ1-2; D is perhaps TRBD1 (6 bases). CDR3 length: 16 residues. Germline values: CDR1 SGHNT, CDR2 YYREEE (reference sequence). V shed 4 bases and J shed 5 bases, with 21 bases lying between them. The DNA of the CDR3 is TGTGCCAGCAGCACCGGGACAAGATCTTCTATTTATGGCTACACCTTC. Its protein product is CASSTGTRSSIYGYTF.

In DNA form, the CDR3 reads TGTGCCAGCAGCTTAGGACAACACCCTCAGCCCCAGCATTTT. It yields the protein CASSLGQHPQPQHF. This sequence joins TRBV7-2 and TRBJ1-5; no clear D. Germline V CDR1 and CDR2: SGHTA, FQGNSA. The length of the CDR3 is 14 residues. Trimming removed 1 base from V and 6 bases from J, with 10 bases in between.

The chain combines TRBV29-1 with TRBJ2-2; 8 bases match TRBD1. This CDR3 comprises 15 residues. V shed 6 bases, J shed 1 base, and the junction held 7 bases outside the gene matches. The V gene's germline CDR1 is SQVTM and CDR2 ANQGSEA. Here the CDR3 DNA reads TGCAGCGTGCGAACGGGGACAGGGAACACCGGGGAGCTGTTTTTT. This translates into CSVRTGTGNTGELFF.

This chain links TRBV4-3 with TRBJ1-2; D is ambiguous. This CDR3 contains 15 residues. Trimming pared 0 bases from V and 0 bases from J, leaving 8 bases between. The germline gives CDR1 LGHNA, CDR2 YSLEER. The CDR3 bases are TGCGCCAGCAGCCAAGAACTGAAGTCTAACTATGGCTACACCTTC. The encoded protein is CASSQELKSNYGYTF.

This clone was seen once. This CDR3 is CASSRLAVQETQYF. The CDR3 nucleotides read TGCGCCAGCAGCCGACTAGCGGTCCAAGAGACCCAGTACTTC. This chain links TRBV4-1 with TRBJ2-5, with 9 bases lining up with TRBD2. CDR1 is MGHRA and CDR2 is YSYEKL in the germline V gene. The CDR3 totals 14 residues. V was clipped by 4 bases and J by 1 base; unmatched bases: 1.

The chain combines TRBV19 with TRBJ1-2; 10 bases fit TRBD1. The junction had 1 base not matched to a gene; V was cut back by 1 base and J by 8 bases. Germline values: CDR1 LNHDA, CDR2 SQIVND (reference sequence). The CDR3 consists of 13 residues. Here the CDR3 DNA reads TGTGCCAGTAGTATAGCGACAGGGGGCGGCTACACCTTC. Its protein is CASSIATGGGYTF. The full variable domain, completed using reference TRBV19 and TRBJ1-2, is DGGITQSPKYLFRKEGQNVTLSCEQNLNHDAMYWYRQDPGQGLRLIYYSQIVNDFQKGDIAEGYSVSREKKESFPLTVTSAQKNPTAFYLCASSIATGGGYTFGSGTRLTVV.

Of note for this clone: Additional DNA sequences in this sample encode the identical CDR3. The V gene is TRBV24-1, the J gene TRBJ1-5; possibly TRBD1 for D (5 bases). With 9 bases removed from V and 6 bases from J, the gap between germline ends came to 11 bases. CDR1 KGHDR and CDR2 SFDVKD come from the germline V gene. This CDR3 is built from 12 residues. The CDR3 DNA follows: TGTGCCACCGGGACCGGGAGTCAGCCCCAGCATTTT. Translated, it gives CATGTGSQPQHF.

CDR3 amino acids: CASSPDYRQGRGAREQYF. CDR3 coding DNA: TGTGCCAGTAGTCCTGATTACCGACAGGGGAGGGGGGCTCGTGAGCAGTACTTC. V and J are TRBV19 and TRBJ2-7, with a possible D match to TRBD1 (8 bases). The CDR3 loop spans 18 amino acids. Germline V gene sequence: CDR1 LNHDA, CDR2 SQIVND (reference sequence). Trimming stripped 5 bases from V and 7 bases from J, with 30 bases between. Using reference TRBV19 and TRBJ2-7 for the parts outside the CDR3, the full variable domain is DGGITQSPKYLFRKEGQNVTLSCEQNLNHDAMYWYRQDPGQGLRLIYYSQIVNDFQKGDIAEGYSVSREKKESFPLTVTSAQKNPTAFYLCASSPDYRQGRGAREQYFGPGTRLTVT.

The V and J genes are TRBV28 and TRBJ2-7; TRBD1 matches 7 bases. J was trimmed by 0 bases and V by 6 bases; bases with no gene match: 8. CDR1 is MDHEN, CDR2 SYDVKM, per germline. The length of the CDR3 is 15 residues. The CDR3 spells CASRTATGSSYEQYF. The CDR3 region has the DNA TGTGCCAGCAGGACTGCGACAGGGAGCTCCTACGAGCAGTACTTC.

The chain is built from TRBV10-3 and TRBJ1-1, with a possible D match to TRBD1 (5 bases). CDR3 length: 14 amino acids. Germline CDR1 ENHRY, CDR2 SYGVKD. Trimming cost V 4 bases and J 0 bases, with 9 bases left between them. CDR3 sequence: CAISGAGLNTEAFF. CDR3 nucleotide sequence: TGTGCCATCAGTGGGGCAGGGTTGAACACTGAAGCTTTCTTT.

This chain connects TRBV10-3 to TRBJ2-1; the D is unclear. Trimming removed 10 bases at V and 5 bases at J, with 12 bases between. Germline values: CDR1 ENHRY, CDR2 SYGVKD. This CDR3 spans 12 amino acids. CDR3 nucleotides: TGTGCCACCTTTGAGGCTCACAATGAGCAGTTCTTC. Translating gives CATFEAHNEQFF.

The CDR3 DNA sequence: TGTGCCAGCAGCCGCCGTTTCGGGGGTGAGCAGTTCTTC. Protein sequence: CASSRRFGGEQFF. The V gene is TRBV7-3, the J gene TRBJ2-1; tentative D call: TRBD2 (6 bases). The V end was cut by 5 bases, the J end by 9 bases, with 14 bases between. Germline V CDR1 and CDR2: SGHTA, FQGTGA. The CDR3 has 13 residues. Combining the CDR3 with reference TRBV7-3 and TRBJ2-1 gives the whole variable domain GAGVSQTPSNKVTEKGKYVELRCDPISGHTALYWYRQSLGQGPEFLIYFQGTGAADDSGLPNDRFFAVRPEGSVSTLKIQRTERGDSAVYLCASSRRFGGEQFFGPGTRLTVL.

The chain joins TRBV28 to TRBJ1-1, with a tentative D call TRBD1 (6 bases). The V end lost 6 bases, the J end lost 4 bases, and 15 bases lay between the germline ends. There are 14 residues in the CDR3. Germline lookup yields CDR1 MDHEN and CDR2 SYDVKM. The CDR3 DNA reads TGTGCCAGCAGGCCCTACAGGGTAGGCACTGAAGCTTTCTTT. It is translated as CASRPYRVGTEAFF.

The chain recombines TRBV6-6 with TRBJ1-2; 10 positions match TRBD1. The CDR3 totals 13 residues. V was clipped by 6 bases and J by 7 bases; unmatched bases: 5. Germline V gene lookup returns CDR1 MNHNY and CDR2 SVGAGI (reference sequence). The DNA of the CDR3 is TGTGCCAGCAGCGGACAGGGGGTAGCTGGCTACACCTTC. As protein: CASSGQGVAGYTF.

This chain joins TRBV10-3 and TRBJ2-2; perhaps TRBD2 as D (6 bases). Trimming took 8 bases from V and 3 from J, leaving 13 bases between them. Germline CDR1 and CDR2: ENHRY and SYGVKD. The CDR3 spans 14 residues. The CDR3 loop is CAISRTTDTGELFF. The DNA of the CDR3 is TGTGCCATCTCGAGGACTACCGACACCGGGGAGCTGTTTTTT.

This clone was recorded a few times. The V gene is TRBV12-5, the J gene TRBJ1-1; D is ambiguous. Germline V gene lookup returns CDR1 LGHNT and CDR2 FRNRAP. Deletions cut 5 bases from V and 8 bases from J, with 12 bases between. The CDR3 is 12 amino acids. The CDR3 DNA sequence: TGTGCTAGTGGTCAGTCATGGCAGGAAGCTTTCTTT. Translated: CASGQSWQEAFF. The full variable domain, its missing parts supplied by reference TRBV12-5 and TRBJ1-1, is DARVTQTPRHKVTEMGQEVTMRCQPILGHNTVFWYRQTMMQGLELLAYFRNRAPLDDSGMPKDRFSAEMPDATLATLKIQPSEPRDSAVYFCASGQSWQEAFFGQGTRLTVV.

This chain links TRBV2 with TRBJ2-2, with 9 bases lining up with TRBD1. Germline CDR1 is SNHLY and CDR2 is FYNNEI. After removal of 6 bases from V and 3 bases from J, the junction contained 14 bases not matched to a gene. This CDR3 has 18 amino acids. The CDR3: CASRIRDRDLKYTGELFF. The CDR3 DNA reads TGTGCCAGCAGGATCCGGGACAGGGACTTGAAGTACACCGGGGAGCTGTTTTTT.

The V and J genes are TRBV19 and TRBJ1-2, with TRBD1 identical over 7 bases. The CDR3 consists of 15 residues. V dropped 3 bases and J dropped 0; count of bases not matched to a gene: 4. CDR1 and CDR2 from the germline V gene are LNHDA and SQIVND (reference sequence). Here the CDR3 reads CASSMGQPTNYGYTF. CDR3 in DNA: TGTGCCAGTAGTATGGGACAGCCAACTAACTATGGCTACACCTTC.

The chain carries TRBV11-2 and TRBJ2-3; D possibly corresponds to TRBD1 (6 bases). Trimming removed 5 bases at V and 6 bases at J, with 12 bases between. Germline V gives CDR1 SGHAT, CDR2 FQNNGV. This CDR3 comprises 13 residues. In DNA form, the CDR3 reads TGTGCCAGCAGCCCCCAGGGGTTGGATACGCAGTATTTT. Translating it yields CASSPQGLDTQYF.

This chain links TRBV5-4 with TRBJ2-5; TRBD1 matches 9 bases. Germline lookup yields CDR1 SGHNT and CDR2 YYREEE (reference sequence). This CDR3 contains 15 residues. Losses at the gene ends were 4 bases for V and 5 bases for J; bases not matched to a gene: 9. The CDR3 DNA is TGTGCCAGCAGCACTCAGACAGGGGGGTGGGAGACCCAGTACTTC. It specifies CASSTQTGGWETQYF.

J is TRBJ1-2 and V is TRBV28; perhaps TRBD1 as D (5 bases). Germline V gene lookup returns CDR1 MDHEN and CDR2 SYDVKM. This CDR3 is 14 amino acids long. V lost 2 bases and J lost 3, with 10 bases in between. The CDR3 is CASSLGGSDYGYTF. The CDR3 DNA sequence: TGTGCCAGCAGTTTAGGGGGGTCGGACTATGGCTACACCTTC.

The chain has TRBV12-3 or TRBV12-4 and TRBJ2-5, with D possibly matching TRBD2 (6 bases). V dropped 6 bases and J dropped 7 bases, with 12 bases sitting between them. There are 12 residues in the CDR3. The DNA of the CDR3 is TGTGCCAGCAGCGGGACTTTTGGGACCCAGTACTTC. Translating it yields CASSGTFGTQYF.

J is TRBJ2-7 and V is TRBV10-1, with 12 bases lining up with TRBD1. J was trimmed by 6 bases and V by 3 bases; bases with no gene match: 3. The CDR3 sequence is 14 residues long. CDR1 and CDR2 (germline): WNHNN, SYGVQD (reference sequence). The CDR3 here is CASSEGTGGFEQYF. The CDR3 DNA follows: TGCGCCAGCAGTGAAGGGACAGGGGGCTTCGAGCAGTACTTC.

The rearrangement uses TRBV29-1 and TRBJ2-2; the D gene is possibly TRBD1 (6 bases). Trimming removed 4 bases from V and 1 base from J, with 13 bases in between. Germline loops: CDR1 SQVTM, CDR2 ANQGSEA. The CDR3 contains 15 residues. The CDR3 is CSVAPTGMNTGELFF. The CDR3, as DNA: TGCAGCGTTGCCCCTACAGGGATGAACACCGGGGAGCTGTTTTTT.

The chain couples TRBV6-5 to TRBJ2-3, with 9 nucleotides matching TRBD1. V was clipped by 2 bases and J by 4 bases; unmatched bases: 4. CDR1 is MNHEY, CDR2 SVGAGI, per germline. The CDR3 spans 15 residues. CDR3 amino acids: CASSYDGQGSDTQYF. As DNA, the CDR3 is TGTGCCAGCAGTTACGACGGACAGGGGTCAGATACGCAGTATTTT.